The clone carrying this TCR beta chain was seen once. Repertoires were generated with immunoSEQ multiplex PCR, while TCRdb's copy carries only in-frame clones and drops some. In the table there are around 130,000 clones, about 88% of which are singletons. The CDR3 contains 14 residues. In germline, CDR1 is MDHEN, CDR2 SYDVKM. V was pared by 6 bases and J by 0 bases, with 3 bases of the junction left unmatched. The data derive from a study of blood T cell repertoires in COVID-19. The overall study: Donors in the United States, Italy and Spain gave samples during acute or convalescent COVID-19. PBMCs, B-cell-depleted T cells, or T cells were the source of the cDNA or gDNA that made up the material.

Sequenced sample: peripheral blood. The sequence derives from a human donor in a cohort sampled during active COVID-19. The V gene is TRBV28, the J gene TRBJ2-7; 9 positions agree with TRBD1. In DNA, the CDR3 is TGTGCCAGCAGGCCGACAGGGGGCTCCTACGAGCAGTACTTC. Translated: CASRPTGGSYEQYF.